A single sample is the source of the 31 T cell receptor beta chains below, sequenced in a study of blood T cell repertoires in COVID-19. The method was immunoSEQ multiplex PCR; TCRdb's version includes in-frame clones alone and lacks a portion of them. The sample shows approximately 200,000 clones, 70% to 90% of them seen only once. The sample taken for sequencing was peripheral blood. The origin of the receptors is a human donor with active or convalescent COVID-19. The donor label of this sample is uncertain.

V is TRBV3-1 (or the pseudogene TRBV3-2) and J is TRBJ1-3, with TRBD1 matching over 8 bases. Losses at the gene ends were 1 base for V and 0 bases for J; bases not matched to a gene: 5. Germline V gene data show CDR1 as LGHDT and CDR2 as YNNKEL (reference sequence). The CDR3 sequence is 17 residues long. The CDR3 nucleotides are TGTGCCAGCAGCCAAGTGACAGGGGAGTCCTCTGGAAACACCATATATTTT. This sequence encodes CASSQVTGESSGNTIYF.

J is TRBJ2-7 and V is TRBV2, with D tentatively TRBD2 (6 bases). Per the germline V gene, CDR1 is SNHLY and CDR2 is FYNNEI. Trimming shortened V by 0 bases and J by 0 bases, and 15 bases separated the two germline ends. This CDR3 is 17 amino acids long. CDR3 nucleotides: TGTGCCAGCAGTGAAGCGCTTCTCAGCGGGCTCTCCTACGAGCAGTACTTC. Translation: CASSEALLSGLSYEQYF. Drawing the rest from reference TRBV2 and TRBJ2-7, the complete variable domain is EPEVTQTPSHQVTQMGQEVILRCVPISNHLYFYWYRQILGQKVEFLVSFYNNEISEKSEIFDDQFSVERPDGSNFTLKIRSTKLEDSAMYFCASSEALLSGLSYEQYFGPGTRLTVT.

In nucleotides, the CDR3 is TGTGCCAGCAGTTCTGAGCTAGCGGACTACGAGCAGTACTTC. It yields the protein CASSSELADYEQYF. The chain recombines TRBV11-3 with TRBJ2-7; TRBD2 matches at 7 bases. The CDR3 consists of 14 residues. Losses at the gene ends were 6 bases for V and 3 bases for J; bases not matched to a gene: 8. Per germline, CDR1 SGHNT and CDR2 YENEEA.

The rearrangement joins TRBV10-3 to TRBJ1-5, with 9 bases fitting TRBD1. The CDR3 extends over 14 amino acids. From germline, CDR1 is ENHRY and CDR2 SYGVKD. V trimming: 5 bases; J trimming: 7 bases; junction bases outside the gene matches: 6. CDR3 sequence reads: CAISSTGGGQPQHF. The CDR3 DNA reads as TGTGCCATCAGTTCAACAGGGGGCGGGCAGCCCCAGCATTTT.

V usage is TRBV28 and J usage is TRBJ2-3; TRBD2 agrees at 8 bases. The CDR3 runs to 16 residues. After removal of 10 bases from V and 6 bases from J, the junction contained 18 bases not matched to a gene. In germline, CDR1 is MDHEN, CDR2 SYDVKM. CDR3 sequence reads: CATKGRREAPKDTQYF. CDR3 in DNA: TGTGCCACCAAGGGAAGGCGGGAGGCCCCCAAGGATACGCAGTATTTT.

This sequence joins TRBV10-3 and TRBJ2-2; maybe TRBD1 (7 bases). CDR3 length: 15 residues. Germline V lookup: CDR1 ENHRY, CDR2 SYGVKD. Trimming removed 11 bases from V and 2 bases from J, with 18 bases in between. The CDR3 sequence: CAATNQGGNTGELFF. The CDR3 nucleotides are TGTGCCGCTACTAACCAGGGGGGTAACACCGGGGAGCTGTTTTTT.

V is TRBV18 and J is TRBJ2-7; 8 nucleotides line up with TRBD2. J was trimmed by 4 bases and V by 3 bases; bases with no gene match: 5. CDR1 is KGHSH and CDR2 is LQKENI in the germline V gene. The CDR3 is 14 residues long. In DNA form, the CDR3 reads TGTGCCAGCTCACCCCCAAGCGGGAGTTACGAGCAGTACTTC. Its protein product is CASSPPSGSYEQYF.

The chain couples TRBV6-2 or TRBV6-3 to TRBJ2-3; D may be TRBD1 (6 bases). Germline V CDR1 and CDR2: MNHEY, SVGEGT. The CDR3 is made up of 19 amino acids. V was trimmed by 1 base and J by 1 base, leaving 21 bases between them. The chain's CDR3 is CASSYLVSQGQLRTDTQYF. CDR3 bases: TGTGCCAGCAGTTACTTAGTCTCACAGGGCCAACTGCGCACAGATACGCAGTATTTT.

V gene TRBV18 combines with J gene TRBJ2-2; 11 nucleotides line up with TRBD2. The V gene's germline CDR1 is KGHSH and CDR2 LQKENI. V was pared by 4 bases and J by 6 bases, with 10 bases of the junction left unmatched. CDR3 length: 17 amino acids. The DNA for the CDR3 is TGTGCCAGCTCACTACTAACTAGCGGGAGTTTCGCCGGGGAGCTGTTTTTT. It yields the protein CASSLLTSGSFAGELFF.

The rearrangement links TRBV6-6 to TRBJ1-2; TRBD1 matches at 7 bases. The V gene end was trimmed by 3 bases and the J gene end by 2 bases; junction bases not matched to a gene: 6. From germline, CDR1 is MNHNY and CDR2 SVGAGI (reference sequence). The CDR3 covers 15 residues. The CDR3 loop is CASSYQAGGNYGYTF. The CDR3 DNA reads TGTGCCAGCAGTTATCAGGCAGGGGGGAACTATGGCTACACCTTC.

The genes are TRBV6-1 and TRBJ2-7; perhaps TRBD1 as D (5 bases). Germline V lookup: CDR1 MNHNS, CDR2 SASEGT. The CDR3 covers 18 residues. V was clipped by 0 bases and J by 5 bases, with 23 bases between them. CDR3 loop: CASSEALRETGFRNEQYF. The DNA for the CDR3 is TGTGCCAGCAGTGAAGCGCTAAGAGAAACAGGTTTCAGGAACGAGCAGTACTTC.

The V gene is TRBV24-1, the J gene TRBJ1-2; 8 nucleotides agree with TRBD1. The CDR3 has 14 residues. Trimming cost V 4 bases and J 6 bases; bases outside gene matches: 6. Germline assignment: CDR1 KGHDR and CDR2 SFDVKD. The CDR3 DNA is TGTGCCACCAGTGACCCGGGACAGGTTGATGGCTACACCTTC. It encodes CATSDPGQVDGYTF.

This clone has just a few counts. This chain links TRBV18 with TRBJ1-1; 8 bases match TRBD1. The CDR3 has 14 residues. Germline trimming cut 2 bases from V and 7 bases from J; bases unmatched to any gene: 6. Germline values: CDR1 KGHSH, CDR2 LQKENI. In nucleotides, the CDR3 is TGTGCCAGCTCACCATCCCAGGGGGCGGGTGAAGCTTTCTTT. It yields the protein CASSPSQGAGEAFF.

The gene calls are TRBV5-1 and TRBJ1-3; the match to TRBD1 covers 8 bases. This CDR3 is built from 14 residues. CDR1 SGHRS and CDR2 YFSETQ come from the germline V gene. The trim removed 4 bases at V and 3 bases at J, leaving 3 bases unmatched. The CDR3: CASSTGQGGNTIYF. CDR3 coding DNA: TGCGCCAGCAGCACTGGACAGGGTGGAAACACCATATATTTT.

V gene TRBV24-1 combines with J gene TRBJ2-5; 9 nucleotides match TRBD1. V lost 3 bases, J lost 5 bases, and 6 bases stayed unmatched. There are 15 residues in the CDR3. The V gene's germline CDR1 is KGHDR and CDR2 SFDVKD. As DNA, the CDR3 is TGTGCCACCAGTGATCCACAGGGGGCGGGGGAGACCCAGTACTTC. It is translated as CATSDPQGAGETQYF.

This clone has ten or more counts. The chain uses TRBV6-2 or TRBV6-3 and TRBJ2-1, with 16 nucleotides matching TRBD2. Germline V lookup: CDR1 MNHEY, CDR2 SVGEGT. This CDR3 spans 17 amino acids. The junction had 4 bases not matched to a gene; V was cut back by 4 bases and J by 4 bases. The CDR3 coding sequence is TGTGCCAGCAGTTTTGGGACTAGCGGGGGGGTTTACAATGAGCAGTTCTTC. Amino acids: CASSFGTSGGVYNEQFF.

This clone was found a few times. The V and J genes are TRBV11-2 and TRBJ1-1, with D possibly being TRBD1 (5 bases). Germline CDR1 reads SGHAT; CDR2 reads FQNNGV. The CDR3 sequence is 14 residues long. V was clipped by 3 bases and J by 4 bases, with 12 bases between them. CDR3 in amino acids: CASSFGGSFTEAFF. The CDR3 bases are TGTGCCAGCAGCTTCGGGGGGAGTTTCACTGAAGCTTTCTTT.

This chain uses TRBV20-1 with TRBJ1-1; D possibly corresponds to TRBD1 (5 bases). CDR1 is DFQATT, CDR2 SNEGSKA, per germline (reference sequence). The V end was cut by 6 bases, the J end by 5 bases, with 10 bases between. The CDR3 has 11 amino acids. The CDR3 DNA reads TGCAGTGCGCAGGGTTTGACTGAAGCTTTCTTT. Translated, it gives CSAQGLTEAFF.

J is TRBJ1-6 and V is TRBV5-1, with 11 bases matching TRBD1. CDR3 size: 15 residues. Germline CDR1 reads SGHRS; CDR2 reads YFSETQ. J lost 9 bases, V lost 4 bases, and 6 bases had no gene match. The CDR3 sequence is CASSPGQGASSPLHF. CDR3 nucleotide sequence: TGCGCCAGCAGCCCCGGACAGGGGGCTAGTTCACCCCTCCACTTT. Full variable domain (missing parts from reference TRBV5-1 and TRBJ1-6): KAGVTQTPRYLIKTRGQQVTLSCSPISGHRSVSWYQQTPGQGLQFLFEYFSETQRNKGNFPGRFSGRQFSNSRSEMNVSTLELGDSALYLCASSPGQGASSPLHFGNGTRLTVT.

The V call is TRBV7-7, the J call TRBJ2-3, with D possibly being TRBD2 (5 bases). With 5 bases removed from V and 5 bases from J, the gap between germline ends came to 11 bases. This CDR3 contains 13 residues. Germline CDR1 SSHAT, CDR2 FNYEAQ (reference sequence). In DNA, the CDR3 is TGTGCCAGCAGCCAACTAGTAGGAGATACGCAGTATTTT. Translating gives CASSQLVGDTQYF.

This chain links TRBV19 with TRBJ2-7; maybe TRBD2 (6 bases). V lost 4 bases and J 4 bases, leaving 14 bases between the germline ends. Germline CDR1 reads LNHDA; CDR2 reads SQIVND (reference sequence). The CDR3 spans 14 residues. The CDR3 spells CASSTPGLVYEQYF. DNA for the CDR3: TGTGCCAGTAGTACACCGGGACTTGTATACGAGCAGTACTTC.

The gene calls are TRBV6-8 and TRBJ2-3; 8 bases fit TRBD1. J lost 1 base, V lost 2 bases, and 8 bases had no gene match. This CDR3 comprises 17 residues. In germline, CDR1 is MNHGY, CDR2 SAAAGT. CDR3 sequence (DNA): TGTGCCAGCAGTTACCTCGACAGGGGTGAGCGCACAGATACGCAGTATTTT. Its protein is CASSYLDRGERTDTQYF.

This sequence joins TRBV14 and TRBJ1-2; 7 nucleotides agree with TRBD1. Germline V lookup: CDR1 SGHDN, CDR2 FVKESK. Trimming took 1 base from V and 3 from J; bases not matched to a gene: 8. CDR3 length: 16 residues. CDR3 sequence: CASSQGPGQRYYGYTF. The CDR3 nucleotides are TGTGCCAGCAGCCAAGGGCCGGGACAGAGATACTATGGCTACACCTTC.

This sequence joins TRBV4-2 and TRBJ2-5, with 8 nucleotides matching TRBD2. V lost 4 bases and J lost 4; bases outside the gene matches: 14. This CDR3 region has 17 residues. Germline CDR1 reads LGHNA; CDR2 reads YNFKEQ. CDR3 DNA: TGTGCCAGCAGCCGGGACCCTCAAGCGGGGGAGGGAGAGACCCAGTACTTC. It codes for CASSRDPQAGEGETQYF.

The genes are TRBV6-5 and TRBJ2-7, with D perhaps matching TRBD2 (5 bases). The V gene lost 2 bases and the J gene lost 0 bases, with 11 bases spanning the gap. This CDR3 contains 15 residues. Germline lookup yields CDR1 MNHEY and CDR2 SVGAGI. CDR3 nucleotides: TGTGCCAGCAGTTACGATAGCGACCGCTCCTACGAGCAGTACTTC. Amino acids: CASSYDSDRSYEQYF.

The V call is TRBV5-4, the J call TRBJ2-2; D gene unclear. Between the trimmed V and J ends, which lost 1 base and 2 bases, there was a span of 6 bases. CDR1 is SGHNT and CDR2 is YYREEE in the germline V gene (reference sequence). CDR3 length equals 14 residues. The CDR3 region is CASSLRANTGELFF. CDR3 nucleotides: TGTGCCAGCAGCTTGCGAGCAAACACCGGGGAGCTGTTTTTT.

This chain connects TRBV24-1 to TRBJ2-3; perhaps TRBD2 as D (5 bases). This CDR3 has 16 residues. The germline V gene has CDR1 KGHDR and CDR2 SFDVKD. V lost 3 bases to trimming and J lost 2 bases, with 14 bases between them. The chain's CDR3 is CATSDQEPGSTDTQYF. CDR3 bases: TGTGCCACCAGTGATCAGGAGCCGGGGTCCACAGATACGCAGTATTTT.

This clone was recorded once. This chain connects TRBV6-4 to TRBJ2-1; 7 bases align to TRBD2. The CDR3 extends over 14 amino acids. Germline-derived CDR1 and CDR2 are MRHNA and SNTAGT. Trimming took 4 bases from V and 5 from J; bases not matched to a gene: 5. CDR3 nucleotides: TGTGCCAGCAGTGTTTCCGGGACTAACAATGAGCAGTTCTTC. It is translated as CASSVSGTNNEQFF.

The genes are TRBV7-9 and TRBJ1-5, with 8 positions matching TRBD1. V shed 5 bases, J shed 3 bases, and the junction held 3 bases outside the gene matches. The CDR3 consists of 14 residues. CDR1 is SEHNR and CDR2 is FQNEAQ in the germline V gene (reference sequence). The CDR3 DNA reads as TGTGCCAGCAGCCCAGGGGGCACCAATCAGCCCCAGCATTTT. It codes for CASSPGGTNQPQHF. The complete variable domain, with remaining parts taken from reference TRBV7-9 and TRBJ1-5, reads DTGVSQNPRHKITKRGQNVTFRCDPISEHNRLYWYRQTLGQGPEFLTYFQNEAQLEKSRLLSDRFSAERPKGSFSTLEIQRTEQGDSAMYLCASSPGGTNQPQHFGDGTRLSIL.

V gene TRBV5-4 combines with J gene TRBJ2-7, with 11 positions matching TRBD2. Germline V CDR1 and CDR2: SGHNT, YYREEE (reference sequence). The trim removed 4 bases at V and 2 bases at J, leaving 5 bases unmatched. The CDR3 loop spans 15 amino acids. In DNA, the CDR3 is TGTGCCAGCAGCCTACTAGCGGGAGTTCCCTACGAGCAGTACTTC. Its translation: CASSLLAGVPYEQYF. Full variable domain (remainder filled in from reference TRBV5-4 and TRBJ2-7): ETGVTQSPTHLIKTRGQQVTLRCSSQSGHNTVSWYQQALGQGPQFIFQYYREEENGRGNFPPRFSGLQFPNYSSELNVNALELDDSALYLCASSLLAGVPYEQYFGPGTRLTVT.

The V and J genes are TRBV3-1 (or the pseudogene TRBV3-2) and TRBJ1-3; no definite D call. This CDR3 spans 15 amino acids. V was shortened by 1 base and J by 0 bases, with 7 bases between the two germline ends. CDR1 is LGHDT and CDR2 is YNNKEL in the germline V gene (reference sequence). As DNA, the CDR3 is TGTGCCAGCAGCCAAGGCTGGAGCTCTGGAAACACCATATATTTT. It specifies CASSQGWSSGNTIYF.